The 20 T cell receptor beta chains below all came from one sample that was sequenced in a study of patients and donors after allogeneic stem cell transplantation (dated by TCRdb to 2020 to 2022). The library was produced with RT-PCR. Sequencing took place on a NextSeq 550. TCRdb passed the public sequencing reads through fastp at Q25 and MiXCR, retaining productive beta sequences. CDR3 protein sequences are deduplicated, and each keeps its most common genes and DNA. For this sample the table gives about 230,000 distinct CDR3 sequences, of which 13% to 15% were detected only once. Under 14% of the sample rests with the top ten. What was sequenced was blood, either unsorted or a sorted T cell fraction (not recorded which). Receptors were obtained from a human donor who was either an allogeneic HSCT recipient or a stem cell or donor lymphocyte infusion donor (not recorded which). It is not recorded whose cells these are; they may come from a transplant donor.

In this sample, this clonotype turned up a few times. The chain has TRBV12-3 or TRBV12-4 and TRBJ1-5; no clear D gene. V lost 2 bases and J 6 bases, leaving 5 bases between the germline ends. CDR3 length: 12 amino acids. CDR3 loop: CASSLSPQPQHF. As DNA, the CDR3 is TGTGCCAGCAGTTTAAGCCCTCAGCCCCAGCATTTT.

The rearrangement uses TRBV3-1 and TRBJ1-5; D ambiguous. CDR1 LGHDT and CDR2 YNNKEL come from the germline V gene (reference sequence). The CDR3 totals 15 residues. The ends were cut back, 0 bases at V and 7 bases at J, with 13 bases in the middle. For the CDR3, the DNA is TGTGCCAGCAGCCAAGATCTGGCTTCGGGGCAGCCCCAGCATTTT. Amino acid sequence: CASSQDLASGQPQHF. Full variable domain (outside the CDR3, taken from reference TRBV3-1 and TRBJ1-5): DTAVSQTPKYLVTQMGNDKSIKCEQNLGHDTMYWYKQDSKKFLKIMFSYNNKELIINETVPNRFSPKSPDKAHLNLHINSLELGDSAVYFCASSQDLASGQPQHFGDGTRLSIL.

At least ten counts were recorded for this clonotype. The CDR3 DNA sequence: TGCGCCAGCAGCTTTGGAAAGGAGGGCACTGAAGCTTTCTTT. Protein product: CASSFGKEGTEAFF. This chain links TRBV5-1 with TRBJ1-1; D is ambiguous. Germline CDR1 and CDR2: SGHRS and YFSETQ. V dropped 2 bases and J dropped 4 bases, with 12 bases sitting between them. The CDR3 has 14 amino acids.

This clonotype was counted ten times or more. The V gene is TRBV12-3 or TRBV12-4, the J gene TRBJ1-1; D unresolved. The CDR3 contains 11 residues. V was cut by 3 bases and J by 9 bases, with 8 bases left in between. The CDR3 here is CASSLEAKAFF. CDR3 in DNA: TGTGCCAGCAGTTTGGAGGCGAAAGCTTTCTTT.

The table lists this clonotype with many counts. The genes are TRBV11-2 and TRBJ1-4; unclear D gene. Germline CDR1 reads SGHAT; CDR2 reads FQNNGV. Trimming cost V 4 bases and J 7 bases, with 7 bases left between them. This CDR3 contains 12 residues. Here the CDR3 reads CASSYMVEKLFF. CDR3 DNA: TGTGCCAGCAGCTATATGGTTGAAAAACTGTTTTTT.

This clonotype was seen more than once but under ten times. CDR3 region: CASSGTGFSNQPQHF. CDR3 bases: TGTGCCAGCAGCGGGACGGGGTTTAGCAATCAGCCCCAGCATTTT. The chain combines TRBV6-1 with TRBJ1-5, with D perhaps TRBD1 (5 bases). The germline gives CDR1 MNHNS, CDR2 SASEGT. The CDR3 sequence is 15 residues long. Trimming cost V 6 bases and J 0 bases, with 12 bases left between them.

This clonotype showed up many times. The gene calls are TRBV15 and TRBJ2-2; no clear D gene. Trimming left V 1 base short and J 2 bases short, with 5 bases between. This CDR3 comprises 14 residues. The germline CDR1 and CDR2 sequences are LNHNV and YYDKDF (reference sequence). CDR3: CATSRGLNTGELFF. The CDR3 nucleotides read TGTGCCACCAGCAGAGGATTAAACACCGGGGAGCTGTTTTTT. The full variable domain, its missing parts supplied by reference TRBV15 and TRBJ2-2, is DAMVIQNPRYQVTQFGKPVTLSCSQTLNHNVMYWYQQKSSQAPKLLFHYYDKDFNNEADTPDNFQSRRPNTSFCFLDIRSPGLGDTAMYLCATSRGLNTGELFFGEGSRLTVL.

Many counts were recorded for this clonotype. The V gene is TRBV12-3 or TRBV12-4, the J gene TRBJ2-1, with D uncertain. V was cut by 5 bases and J by 4 bases, with 15 bases left in between. The CDR3 has 15 amino acids. The CDR3 coding sequence is TGTGCCAGCAGTCCGGTCGGAGTATCATACAATGAGCAGTTCTTC. This encodes CASSPVGVSYNEQFF.

CDR3 DNA sequence: TGTGCCAGCAGCTCTCTGGGACTCCTGGCCGGAAACACCATATATTTT. Amino acids: CASSSLGLLAGNTIYF. The V call is TRBV11-2, the J call TRBJ1-3; tentatively, D is TRBD1 (5 bases). This CDR3 has 16 residues. Trimming took off 4 bases at V and 4 bases at J, with 17 bases between the two ends. Germline loops: CDR1 SGHAT, CDR2 FQNNGV.

This clonotype was observed a handful of times. V gene TRBV7-2 combines with J gene TRBJ1-2; possible D gene TRBD1, 5 bases. Germline CDR1 and CDR2: SGHTA and FQGNSA. This CDR3 has 14 residues. The V and J ends lost 1 base and 6 bases respectively, with 12 bases between them. The CDR3 DNA follows: TGTGCCAGCAGCTTAGTCGCCAGGGAGAATGGCTACACCTTC. Translated: CASSLVARENGYTF.

The rearrangement joins TRBV4-3 to TRBJ1-1, with TRBD1 as a possible D gene (6 bases). Germline lookup yields CDR1 LGHNA and CDR2 YSLEER. The V gene lost 1 base and the J gene lost 1 base, with 10 bases spanning the gap. The CDR3 contains 15 residues. CDR3 nucleotides: TGCGCCAGCAGCCAAGCAGACAGGACGAACACTGAAGCTTTCTTT. This sequence encodes CASSQADRTNTEAFF.

This clonotype appeared a few times. The chain links TRBV30 to TRBJ2-2; possibly TRBD1 for D (5 bases). CDR1 GTSNPN and CDR2 SVGIG come from the germline V gene (reference sequence). Trimming removed 8 bases from V and 6 bases from J, with 22 bases in between. This CDR3 spans 15 amino acids. The CDR3: CAGAFRLRGSGELFF. CDR3 in DNA: TGTGCCGGGGCTTTCCGGCTCCGTGGATCCGGGGAGCTGTTTTTT.

This clonotype appeared many times. The rearrangement joins TRBV29-1 to TRBJ2-1, with a possible D match to TRBD2 (6 bases). Trimming took 5 bases from V and 3 from J, leaving 20 bases between them. Germline values: CDR1 SQVTM, CDR2 ANQGSEA. This CDR3 has 16 residues. The CDR3 nucleotides are TGCAGCGTTAGCCCGGGGGAAGCCGCATACTACAATGAGCAGTTCTTC. Translation: CSVSPGEAAYYNEQFF.

This clonotype was counted a few times. The chain couples TRBV20-1 to TRBJ1-2; no definite D call. Trimming left V 1 base short and J 2 bases short, with 11 bases between. Germline V CDR1 and CDR2: DFQATT, SNEGSKA (reference sequence). This CDR3 is built from 14 residues. CDR3 in DNA: TGCAGTGCTAGAGTTATCACAGCCAACTATGGCTACACCTTC. This gives the protein CSARVITANYGYTF.

This clonotype was picked up many times. The CDR3 bases are TGTGCCAGCAGCCTGGGCGCGTCCTACGAGCAGTACTTC. Amino acid sequence: CASSLGASYEQYF. This chain uses TRBV3-1 with TRBJ2-7; D gene ambiguous. The CDR3 consists of 13 residues. Germline V gene sequence: CDR1 LGHDT, CDR2 YNNKEL (reference sequence). V was trimmed by 4 bases and J by 1 base, leaving 8 bases between them.

Ten or more counts support this clonotype. The V gene is TRBV29-1, the J gene TRBJ1-1; D might be TRBD1 (5 bases). Germline V gene lookup returns CDR1 SQVTM and CDR2 ANQGSEA. The CDR3 has 11 amino acids. CDR3: CRGDLVTEAFF. For the CDR3, the DNA is TGCAGGGGGGACCTGGTCACTGAAGCTTTCTTT.

This clonotype was observed at least ten times. This chain uses TRBV23-1 with TRBJ2-7; no clear D gene. TRBV23-1 is an ORF for which the function is uncertain. Trimming removed 6 bases at V and 0 bases at J, with 9 bases between. CDR3 length equals 13 residues. CDR3 sequence reads: CASRMAGSYEQYF. For the CDR3, the DNA is TGCGCCAGCAGGATGGCCGGCTCCTACGAGCAGTACTTC.

This CDR3 is CASSIGYRGSTDTQYF. The CDR3 DNA is TGTGCCAGCAGCATAGGTTATAGGGGGAGCACAGATACGCAGTATTTT. The chain carries TRBV5-5 and TRBJ2-3; D possibly corresponds to TRBD1 (6 bases). Germline CDR1 is SGHKS and CDR2 is YYEKEE (reference sequence). There are 16 residues in the CDR3. V was trimmed by 4 bases and J by 0 bases, leaving 15 bases between them.

In this sample, this clonotype turned up a few times. The chain is built from TRBV5-6 and TRBJ2-7; TRBD2 matches at 10 bases. From germline, CDR1 is SGHDT and CDR2 YYEEEE. V dropped 4 bases and J dropped 7; count of bases not matched to a gene: 5. The CDR3 runs to 13 residues. The CDR3 coding sequence is TGTGCCAGCAGCCTTCTAGCGGGAGATGAGCAGTACTTC. This encodes CASSLLAGDEQYF.

The CDR3 reads CSATSGPPAYQPQHF. CDR3 bases: TGCAGTGCTACGTCGGGCCCCCCAGCCTATCAGCCCCAGCATTTT. The chain employs TRBV20-1 and TRBJ1-5; D unresolved. The CDR3 covers 15 residues. Germline lookup yields CDR1 DFQATT and CDR2 SNEGSKA (reference sequence). V lost 4 bases and J lost 5, with 18 bases in between.